The T cell receptor (beta chain) described here comes from a study of OX40 agonist ivuxolimab in advanced cancers. Study overall: Earlier anti-PD-1, anti-PD-L1 or anti-CTLA-4 therapy was permitted; roughly 40% had received some.

The table came from immunoSEQ multiplex PCR; TCRdb's copy has only in-frame clones and leaves some out. This repertoire shows approximately 79,000 clones, nearly 95% found once; its top ten account for around 21%. Overall study results and limits: Blood T cells, both CD4+ and CD8+, expanded clonally by week 6 at 0.1 to 3.0 mg/kg. At 0.1-3.0 mg/kg, partial responders had clonal expansion among the lowest observed.

Points on this clone: The antigen remains unidentified.

This sample comprised CD4+ or CD8+ T cells sorted from blood, obtained in a trial of the OX40 agonist ivuxolimab. The source is an adult with an advanced solid tumor such as melanoma, head and neck, liver or kidney cancer.

This CDR3 reads CASTRWATGGPYGYTF. The CDR3 DNA follows: TGCGCCAGCACGCGATGGGCGACAGGGGGCCCCTATGGCTACACCTTC. This chain connects TRBV4-1 to TRBJ1-2, with TRBD1 matching over 10 bases. V lost 7 bases to trimming and J lost 4 bases; unmatched junction nucleotides: 12. This CDR3 region has 16 residues. Germline-derived CDR1 and CDR2 are MGHRA and YSYEKL.